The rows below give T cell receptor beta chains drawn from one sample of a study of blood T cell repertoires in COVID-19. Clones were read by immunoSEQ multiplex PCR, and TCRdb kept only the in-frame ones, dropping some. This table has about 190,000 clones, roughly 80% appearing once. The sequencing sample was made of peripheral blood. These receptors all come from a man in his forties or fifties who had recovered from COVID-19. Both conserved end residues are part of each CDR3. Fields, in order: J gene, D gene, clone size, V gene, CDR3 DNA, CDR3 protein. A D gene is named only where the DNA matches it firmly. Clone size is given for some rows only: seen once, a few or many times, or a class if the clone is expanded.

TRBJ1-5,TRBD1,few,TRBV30,TGTGCCTGGAGTCTCCCGGGACAGGGCCGACAGCCCCAGCATTTT,CAWSLPGQGRQPQHF
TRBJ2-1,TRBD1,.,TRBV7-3,TGTGCCAGCAGCTCCAACACAGGGGAGTCCTACAATGAGCAGTTCTTC,CASSSNTGESYNEQFF
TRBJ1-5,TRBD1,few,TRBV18,TGTGCCAGCTCACCACTACCTCCGGGACAGGGCAATCAGCCCCAGCATTTT,CASSPLPPGQGNQPQHF
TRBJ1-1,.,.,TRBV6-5,TGTGCCAGCAGCAAGACCTGGGGGGGTGACACTGAAGCTTTCTTT,CASSKTWGGDTEAFF
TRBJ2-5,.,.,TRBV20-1,TGCAGTGCTCCTAGGTCAGAGACCCAGTACTTC,CSAPRSETQYF
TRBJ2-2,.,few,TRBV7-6,TGTGCCAGCAGCACATCGATGGCCGGGGAGCTGTTTTTT,CASSTSMAGELFF
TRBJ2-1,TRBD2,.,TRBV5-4,TGTGCCAGCAGCCCTACTAGCGGGGTCGGCAATGAGCAGTTCTTC,CASSPTSGVGNEQFF
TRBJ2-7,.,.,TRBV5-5,TGTGCCAGCAGCGTGGACATGTGGGAGCAGTACTTC,CASSVDMWEQYF
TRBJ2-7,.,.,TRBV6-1,TGTGCCAGCAGTGAAGTGGTACTCTACGAGCAGTACTTC,CASSEVVLYEQYF
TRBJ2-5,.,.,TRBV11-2,TGTGCCAGCAGCTTTGGTCGGCAAGAGACCCAGTACTTC,CASSFGRQETQYF
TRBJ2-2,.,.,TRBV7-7,TGTGCCAGCAGCGAAGACAAGTACACCGGGGAGCTGTTTTTT,CASSEDKYTGELFF
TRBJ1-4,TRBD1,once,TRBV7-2,TGTGCCAGCAGCTTAGCGAACAGGGGGGAAAAACTGTTTTTT,CASSLANRGEKLFF
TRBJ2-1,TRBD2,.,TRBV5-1,TGCGCCAGCAGCGACCGGGCTAGCGGGCACAATGAGCAGTTCTTC,CASSDRASGHNEQFF
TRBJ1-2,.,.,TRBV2,TGTGCCAGCAGTGAAGGCCCCGGGATTCTCTATGGCTACACCTTC,CASSEGPGILYGYTF
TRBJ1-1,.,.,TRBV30,TGTGCCTGGACAGGACTGACGAACACTGAAGCTTTCTTT,CAWTGLTNTEAFF
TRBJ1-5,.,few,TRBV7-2,TGTGCCAGCAGCTTAGTGGGCGCTGTTCATCAGCCCCAGCATTTT,CASSLVGAVHQPQHF
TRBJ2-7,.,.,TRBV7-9,TGTGCCAGCAGCTCCGGACAGAACGAGCAGTACTTC,CASSSGQNEQYF
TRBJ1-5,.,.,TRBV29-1,TGCAGCGCCTCGGGGGAAACGAATCAGCCCCAGCATTTT,CSASGETNQPQHF
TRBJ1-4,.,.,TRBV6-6,TGTGCCAGCAGAACCGCTTCGGGTGAAAAACTGTTTTTT,CASRTASGEKLFF
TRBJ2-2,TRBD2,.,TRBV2,TGTGCCAGCAGGGCCAGGGGACTAGCGGGAGGAGCGAACACCGGGGAGCTGTTTTTT,CASRARGLAGGANTGELFF
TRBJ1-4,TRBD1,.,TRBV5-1,TGCGCCAGCAGCTCTGACAGGGGGCTTGAAAAACTGTTTTTT,CASSSDRGLEKLFF
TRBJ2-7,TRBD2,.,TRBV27,TGTGCCAGCAGTTTATATATGGCTAGCGGGCAGTACGAGCAGTACTTC,CASSLYMASGQYEQYF
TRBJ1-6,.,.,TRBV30,TGTGCCTGGACGGGGGGCCTTAATTCACCCCTCCACTTT,CAWTGGLNSPLHF
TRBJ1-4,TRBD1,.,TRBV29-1,TGCAGCGTTCCGGGACAGGCTAATGAAAAACTGTTTTTT,CSVPGQANEKLFF
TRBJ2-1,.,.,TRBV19,TGTGCCAGTAGTCCCGCGGTAGCGTCCTATGAGCAGTTCTTC,CASSPAVASYEQFF
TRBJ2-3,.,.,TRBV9,TGTGCCAGCAGCGTAGCTACAGATACGCAGTATTTT,CASSVATDTQYF
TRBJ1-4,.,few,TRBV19,TGTGCCAGTAGTATGGCAGATGCAACTAATGAAAAACTGTTTTTT,CASSMADATNEKLFF
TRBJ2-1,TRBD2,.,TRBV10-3,TGTGCCATCAGGGAGACTAGCGGGAGAAAACCTTACAATGAGCAGTTCTTC,CAIRETSGRKPYNEQFF
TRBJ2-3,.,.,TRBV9,TGTGCCAGCAGCCCTAATGCGCTCGGTGAAGATACGCAGTATTTT,CASSPNALGEDTQYF
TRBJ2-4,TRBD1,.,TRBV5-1,TGCGCCAGCAGCTTGGGACCGGGACAGGGGCAAAACATTCAGTACTTC,CASSLGPGQGQNIQYF
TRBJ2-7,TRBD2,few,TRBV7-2,TGTGCCAGCAGCTTAGAGGGGTTGGGACTAGCCTCCTCCCAGCAGTACTTC,CASSLEGLGLASSQQYF
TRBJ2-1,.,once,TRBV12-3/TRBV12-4,TGTGCCAGCAGTTTAGGTGGCAAGCGGTTCTTC,CASSLGGKRFF
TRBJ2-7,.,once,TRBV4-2,TGTGCCAGCAGCCAAGATGGAGGCGCCTTGACGTCCTACGAGCAGTACTTC,CASSQDGGALTSYEQYF
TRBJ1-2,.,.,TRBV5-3,TGTGCCAGAAGCTCCCCCCTTGGGCCAGGGGGCTACACCTTC,CARSSPLGPGGYTF
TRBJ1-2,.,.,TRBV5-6,TGTGCCAGCAGCTTGGGCGGACAGAGTCGTTATGGCTACACCTTC,CASSLGGQSRYGYTF
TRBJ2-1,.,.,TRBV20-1,TGCAGTGCTAACGGGTACAATGAGCAGTTCTTC,CSANGYNEQFF
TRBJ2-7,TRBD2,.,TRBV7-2,TGTGCCAGCAGCCCGACGGGACTAGCGGGAGTGTACGAGCAGTACTTC,CASSPTGLAGVYEQYF
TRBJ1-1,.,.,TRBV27,TGTGCCAGCAGTTTCAAAGGGCGTACGGACAGGAACACTGAAGCTTTCTTT,CASSFKGRTDRNTEAFF
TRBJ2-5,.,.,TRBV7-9,TGTGCCAGCAGCTATGGGGAGGCGGGGACCCAGTACTTC,CASSYGEAGTQYF
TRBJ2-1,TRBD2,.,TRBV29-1,TGCAGCGGTACTAGCGTCCCCTACAATGAGCAGTTCTTC,CSGTSVPYNEQFF
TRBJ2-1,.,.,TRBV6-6,TGTGCCAGCAGTTACTCTAGCGCGGGCAATGAGCAGTTCTTC,CASSYSSAGNEQFF
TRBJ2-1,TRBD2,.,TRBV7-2,TGTGCCAGCAGCGTGGGACTAGCTTATTTTGTGTTCTTC,CASSVGLAYFVFF
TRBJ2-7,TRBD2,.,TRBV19,TGTGCCAGTAGTAGGGGGACTAGCGGGAGTTGGCGCCAACACGAGCAGTACTTC,CASSRGTSGSWRQHEQYF
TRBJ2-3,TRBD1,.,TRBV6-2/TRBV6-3,TGTGCCAGCAGTTTGGACAGGGCGTCCACAGATACGCAGTATTTT,CASSLDRASTDTQYF
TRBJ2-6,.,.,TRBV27,TGTGCCAGCAGTTTAAAATGGAGGTCCCCCGGGGCCAACGTCCTGACTTTC,CASSLKWRSPGANVLTF
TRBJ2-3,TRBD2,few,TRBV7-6,TGTGCCAGCAGCTCCCGACTAGCGGGACGCTCAGATACGCAGTATTTT,CASSSRLAGRSDTQYF
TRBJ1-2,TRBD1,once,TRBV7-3,TGTGCCAGCAGCGTCACCGGGACAGGGAATGGCTACACCTTC,CASSVTGTGNGYTF
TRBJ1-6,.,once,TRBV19,TGTGCCAGTAGTATTGAACAGGCTAATTCACCCCTCCACTTT,CASSIEQANSPLHF
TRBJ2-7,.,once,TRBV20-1,TGCAGTGCTAGAGGTCCGTACGAGCAGTACTTC,CSARGPYEQYF